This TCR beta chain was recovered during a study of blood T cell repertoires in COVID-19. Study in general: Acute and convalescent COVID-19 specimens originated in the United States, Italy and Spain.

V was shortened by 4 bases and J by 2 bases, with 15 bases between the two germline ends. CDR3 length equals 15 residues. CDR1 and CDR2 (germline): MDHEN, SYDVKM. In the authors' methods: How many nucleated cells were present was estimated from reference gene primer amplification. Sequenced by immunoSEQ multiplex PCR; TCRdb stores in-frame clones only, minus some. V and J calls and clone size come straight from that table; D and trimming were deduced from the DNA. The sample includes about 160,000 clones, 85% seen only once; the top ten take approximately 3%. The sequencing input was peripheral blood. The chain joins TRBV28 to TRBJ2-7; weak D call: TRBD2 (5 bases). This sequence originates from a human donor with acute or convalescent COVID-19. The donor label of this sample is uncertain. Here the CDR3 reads CASSSPGSNTYEQYF. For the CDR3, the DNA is TGTGCCAGCAGTTCCCCGGGGTCAAATACCTACGAGCAGTACTTC. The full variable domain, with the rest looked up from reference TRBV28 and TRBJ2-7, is DVKVTQSSRYLVKRTGEKVFLECVQDMDHENMFWYRQDPGLGLRLIYFSYDVKMKEKGDIPEGYSVSREKKERFSLILESASTNQTSMYLCASSSPGSNTYEQYFGPGTRLTVT.